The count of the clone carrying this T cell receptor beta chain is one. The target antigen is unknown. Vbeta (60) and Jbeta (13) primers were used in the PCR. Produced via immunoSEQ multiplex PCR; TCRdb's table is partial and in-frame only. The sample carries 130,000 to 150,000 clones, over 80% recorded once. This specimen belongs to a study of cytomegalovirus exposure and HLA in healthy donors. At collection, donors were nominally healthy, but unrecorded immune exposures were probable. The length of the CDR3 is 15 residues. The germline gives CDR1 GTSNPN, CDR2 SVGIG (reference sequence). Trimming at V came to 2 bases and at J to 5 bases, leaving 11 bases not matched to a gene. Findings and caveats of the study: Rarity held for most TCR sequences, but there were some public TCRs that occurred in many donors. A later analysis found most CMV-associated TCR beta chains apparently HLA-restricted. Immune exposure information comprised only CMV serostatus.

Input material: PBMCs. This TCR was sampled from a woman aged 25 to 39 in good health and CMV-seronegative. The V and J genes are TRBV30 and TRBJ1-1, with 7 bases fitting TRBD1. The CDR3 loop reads CAWSRIRGCRTEAFF. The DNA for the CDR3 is TGTGCCTGGAGTCGCATCAGGGGGTGTCGGACTGAAGCTTTCTTT.